Sequencing of this T cell receptor (beta chain) was carried out in a study of glioma-infiltrating T cells. TCR alpha and beta CDR3 regions were amplified from RNA using iRepertoire nested multiplex PCR. TCRdb redid the calling of the multiplex PCR reads with MiXCR, one entry per CDR3 protein. The sample includes over 130,000 distinct CDR3 sequences, approximately 39% of them seen just once. There are a few counts of this clonotype. Trimming shortened V by 1 base and J by 3 bases, and 10 bases separated the two germline ends. The CDR3 totals 15 residues. The V and J genes are TRBV12-3 or TRBV12-4 and TRBJ2-1, with D perhaps matching TRBD1 (5 bases). This sequence was found in a human donor with low-grade glioma or glioblastoma, undergoing nonglioma brain surgery, or in good health (not recorded which). The sequencing input was glioma tissue, nonneoplastic brain tissue, or PBMCs (not recorded which). The CDR3 DNA reads TGTGCCAGCAGTTTAGTTCAGGGATTCTACAATGAGCAGTTCTTC. This translates into CASSLVQGFYNEQFF.